This T cell receptor beta chain was recovered during a study of persistence of HIV-infected CD4 T cells. Sequencing used immunoSEQ version 4 in survey mode. Repertoires were generated with immunoSEQ multiplex PCR, while TCRdb's copy carries only in-frame clones and drops some. Of 50,000 or so clones detected, under 85% appear once; the ten largest clones hold about 3%. This clone counts as medium-sized. Its antigen is currently unknown. The CDR3 extends over 14 amino acids. Germline-derived CDR1 and CDR2 are SGHNT and YYREEE (reference sequence). V was cut by 2 bases and J by 4 bases, with 12 bases left in between. Lysates of CMV-infected fibroblasts at around 9.8 ug/mL stimulated these cells. CD40L-negative CD69-negative CD45RO-high memory CD4+ T cells were sorted as populations depleted of antigen-responding cells.

This clonotype was obtained from an adult man with HIV who was CMV-seropositive. The V gene is TRBV5-4, the J gene TRBJ2-5; tentative D call: TRBD1 (6 bases). The sample here was CD4+ T cells sorted from PBMCs after roughly 18-hour stimulation, taken from a patient who received antiretroviral therapy. CDR3 sequence: CASSLWTARETQYF. DNA for the CDR3: TGTGCCAGCAGCTTATGGACAGCTAGAGAGACCCAGTACTTC.